This T cell receptor (beta chain) was captured in a study of Graves' ophthalmopathy and Graves' hyperthyroidism. Study in general: Hyperthyroidism is called stable when no ophthalmopathy develops within 18 months of follow-up.

The study amplified TCR beta CDR3 regions using RNA transcripts. HTBI primers served in a first-round RT-PCR, which a second-round multiplex PCR followed. TCRdb passed the multiplex PCR reads through MiXCR, listing each CDR3 protein once. Of about 1.2 million distinct CDR3 sequences detected, about 35% appear once; the ten largest clones hold around 10%. Exclusion covered patients with other autoimmune diseases or uncontrolled infections (as well as pregnancy or lactation). Serum thyroxine and TRAb, along with clinical symptoms, thyroid ultrasound and orbital computed tomography, were what diagnosis relied on. Germline V gives CDR1 SGHTA, CDR2 FQGNSA. The CDR3 loop spans 15 amino acids. The trim removed 5 bases at V and 4 bases at J, leaving 2 bases unmatched.

The receptor was derived from an adult man with Graves' hyperthyroidism. Sequencing was performed on peripheral blood or thyroid tissue (not recorded which). The rearrangement uses TRBV7-2 and TRBJ2-2; 12 bases line up with TRBD1. CDR3 DNA sequence: TGTGCCAGCAGCCGGGACAGGGGGCGCACCGGGGAGCTGTTTTTT. Protein: CASSRDRGRTGELFF.